This T cell receptor (beta chain) was captured by sequencing in a study of glioma-infiltrating T cells after dendritic cell vaccination. Described time point: after dendritic cell vaccination, including at tumor progression/relapse. All glioblastoma patients lacked an isocitrate dehydrogenase mutation. Measured with immunoSEQ multiplex PCR; TCRdb has only the in-frame clones, and not every one. The table has approximately 24,000 clones, about nine tenths seen once; the top ten hold roughly 2.9%. The starting material was blood, obtained after dendritic cell vaccination. The clonotype was recovered from a human donor with glioblastoma.

In DNA, the CDR3 is TGTGCCAGCAGTGAATATGCGTCATACGCCCTCCACTTT. Protein product: CASSEYASYALHF. This rearrangement joins TRBV25-1 to TRBJ1-6; D call uncertain. Germline V CDR1 and CDR2: MGHDK, SYGVNS. The CDR3 loop spans 13 amino acids. Trimming took off 0 bases at V and 14 bases at J, with 11 bases between the two ends.